Sequencing of this T cell receptor beta chain was carried out in a study of blood T cell repertoires in COVID-19. Study-wide background: The United States, Italy and Spain were the sources of the acute and convalescent COVID-19 samples. PBMCs, B-cell-depleted T cells, or T cells provided the cDNA or gDNA that made up the material.

In terms of age and location, participants ranged from about 18 to 90 years and lived in roughly 22 US areas. Two consecutive negative NP/OP PCR tests, clearance, or resolved symptoms defined Cohort 3 recovery. Data came from immunoSEQ multiplex PCR; TCRdb stores just in-frame clones and leaves some out. The sample carries around 300,000 clones, 87% recorded once. The CDR3 has 13 amino acids. V was shortened by 8 bases and J by 0 bases, with 8 bases between the two germline ends. Germline V gives CDR1 MNHEY, CDR2 SMNVEV (reference sequence). The chain employs TRBV27 and TRBJ2-1; a possible D gene is TRBD2 (5 bases). This sequence originates from a woman in her thirties who had recovered from COVID-19. Input material: PBMCs or T cells enriched from blood (not recorded which). CDR3 sequence: CASGLSSYNEQFF. In nucleotides, the CDR3 is TGTGCCAGCGGACTTAGCTCCTACAATGAGCAGTTCTTC.